This record covers a single T cell receptor (beta chain). After thawing and overnight rest, PBMC were stained with GMM-loaded CD1B tetramer, viability dye and anti-CD3 for sorting. CD1B tetramers were loaded with Rhodococcus equi-derived C32 glucose monomycolate. From each donor, roughly 100,000 tetramer-negative cells were sorted. The CDR3 contains 16 residues. Germline assignment: CDR1 LNHNV and CDR2 YYDKDF (reference sequence). Trimming pared 7 bases from V and 2 bases from J, leaving 20 bases between. This record comes from a study of T cells in tuberculosis. Method: immunoSEQ multiplex PCR; TCRdb's copy keeps in-frame clones and lacks some. The repertoire includes about 59,000 clones, around 86% of them detected once, and 13% sits in the top ten.

V usage is TRBV15 and J usage is TRBJ2-5, with TRBD1 as a possible D gene (7 bases). Sequencing used CD1b-GMM tetramer-negative cells sorted from PBMCs. The TCR sequence derives from an adult woman with latent tuberculosis. The DNA for the CDR3 is TGTGCCACCACCGAGGGGGGAGGCAGGGGGCAAGAGACCCAGTACTTC. Amino acids: CATTEGGGRGQETQYF.